Below are 21 T cell receptor beta chains sequenced from a single sample in a study of blood T cell repertoires in COVID-19. Sequenced by immunoSEQ multiplex PCR; TCRdb stores in-frame clones only, minus some. The data contain about 170,000 clones, roughly 84% of them singletons. Sequenced material: peripheral blood. The receptors stem from a man between 65 and 80 years old with active or convalescent COVID-19.

There are a few counts of this clone. The rearrangement uses TRBV5-1 and TRBJ2-7, with D possibly matching TRBD1 (6 bases). Germline V gene sequence: CDR1 SGHRS, CDR2 YFSETQ. The V and J ends lost 3 bases and 4 bases respectively, with 11 bases between them. This CDR3 has 13 residues. In DNA form, the CDR3 reads TGCGCCAGCAGCTACGGGACATCTTACGAGCAGTACTTC. Amino acid sequence: CASSYGTSYEQYF. The whole variable domain, remainder taken from reference TRBV5-1 and TRBJ2-7, is KAGVTQTPRYLIKTRGQQVTLSCSPISGHRSVSWYQQTPGQGLQFLFEYFSETQRNKGNFPGRFSGRQFSNSRSEMNVSTLELGDSALYLCASSYGTSYEQYFGPGTRLTVT.

This chain uses TRBV4-3 with TRBJ2-1; 8 nucleotides align to TRBD2. Germline V gene data show CDR1 as LGHNA and CDR2 as YSLEER. The CDR3 spans 19 residues. Losses at the gene ends were 1 base for V and 4 bases for J; bases not matched to a gene: 15. The CDR3 DNA reads TGCGCCAGCAGCCAAGTGTACAGCGGGAGCACCGGCAAATACAATGAGCAGTTCTTC. Amino acids: CASSQVYSGSTGKYNEQFF.

By proportion, this clone is medium-sized (0.01 to 0.1%). The chain uses TRBV3-1 (or the pseudogene TRBV3-2) and TRBJ1-5, with a weak D call TRBD1 (6 bases). The germline V and J ends were trimmed by 5 bases and 3 bases, with 14 bases remaining between them. Per the germline V gene, CDR1 is LGHDT and CDR2 is YNNKEL (reference sequence). The CDR3 has 15 residues. The CDR3 sequence is CASSRGGDYNQPQHF. The CDR3 nucleotides read TGTGCCAGCAGCAGGGGGGGGGATTACAATCAGCCCCAGCATTTT.

The V gene is TRBV18, the J gene TRBJ1-1; D is perhaps TRBD1 (5 bases). V lost 0 bases and J 6 bases, leaving 8 bases between the germline ends. CDR1 and CDR2 from the germline V gene are KGHSH and LQKENI. This CDR3 comprises 13 residues. The CDR3 coding sequence is TGTGCCAGCTCACCACCAGGGGAGGCTGAAGCTTTCTTT. The encoded protein is CASSPPGEAEAFF. The whole variable domain, filled in from reference TRBV18 and TRBJ1-1, reads NAGVMQNPRHLVRRRGQEARLRCSPMKGHSHVYWYRQLPEEGLKFMVYLQKENIIDESGMPKERFSAEFPKEGPSILRIQQVVRGDSAAYFCASSPPGEAEAFFGQGTRLTVV.

V usage is TRBV9 and J usage is TRBJ1-2, with D maybe TRBD1 (5 bases). Trimming took off 2 bases at V and 2 bases at J, with 13 bases between the two ends. CDR3 length: 15 amino acids. Germline CDR1 reads SGDLS; CDR2 reads YYNGEE. The DNA of the CDR3 is TGTGCCAGCAGCGTGAGCCTGACAGCAAACTATGGCTACACCTTC. This encodes CASSVSLTANYGYTF.

V and J are TRBV5-5 and TRBJ1-6, with 7 bases lining up with TRBD1. Trimming removed 4 bases from V and 8 bases from J; junction bases left unmatched: 12. This CDR3 has 16 amino acids. Looked up from germline, CDR1 is SGHKS and CDR2 is YYEKEE (reference sequence). CDR3 nucleotides: TGTGCCAGCAGCCACACCCCGACAGGGCTTGATTCACCCCTCCACTTT. Translated: CASSHTPTGLDSPLHF.

This clone was seen only once. The V call is TRBV6-5, the J call TRBJ2-7, with a tentative D call TRBD1 (6 bases). CDR3 length: 13 residues. V was cut by 6 bases and J by 4 bases, with 13 bases left in between. The germline CDR1 and CDR2 sequences are MNHEY and SVGAGI. Here the CDR3 reads CASRSGTQYEQYF. Written as DNA, the CDR3 is TGTGCCAGCAGGTCCGGGACACAATACGAGCAGTACTTC.

J is TRBJ2-3 and V is TRBV27; perhaps TRBD1 as D (6 bases). CDR1 and CDR2 (germline): MNHEY, SMNVEV (reference sequence). Trimming pared 6 bases from V and 1 base from J, leaving 17 bases between. The CDR3 is 16 amino acids. CDR3 coding DNA: TGTGCCAGCAGCAGGGGAGATTTCCTTGGCACAGATACGCAGTATTTT. Translation: CASSRGDFLGTDTQYF.

The chain links TRBV11-2 to TRBJ2-7; TRBD2 aligns across 7 bases. V dropped 3 bases and J dropped 3; count of bases not matched to a gene: 5. The germline CDR1 and CDR2 sequences are SGHAT and FQNNGV. The CDR3 contains 14 residues. CDR3 sequence (DNA): TGTGCCAGCAGCTTCCGGCGGGGGTACTACGAGCAGTACTTC. Protein sequence: CASSFRRGYYEQYF.

This chain joins TRBV27 and TRBJ1-2, with 7 bases that match TRBD1. Germline V gene lookup returns CDR1 MNHEY and CDR2 SMNVEV (reference sequence). The CDR3 sequence is 15 residues long. The V and J ends lost 0 bases and 5 bases, in that order; junction bases with no gene match: 6. The CDR3 region has the DNA TGTGCCAGCAGTTTATCGACAGGGTCTGGGTATGGCTACACCTTC. Its translation: CASSLSTGSGYGYTF.

This chain connects TRBV3-1 (or the pseudogene TRBV3-2) to TRBJ1-2; TRBD1 matches 9 bases. Per the germline V gene, CDR1 is LGHDT and CDR2 is YNNKEL (reference sequence). This CDR3 comprises 17 residues. After removal of 1 base from V and 4 bases from J, the junction contained 10 bases not matched to a gene. CDR3 DNA: TGTGCCAGCAGCCAAGCTGGGACAGGGAGCTATGGCTATGGCTACACCTTC. Amino acids: CASSQAGTGSYGYGYTF.

The chain carries TRBV3-1 (or the pseudogene TRBV3-2) and TRBJ1-2, with D perhaps matching TRBD1 (6 bases). Germline CDR1 is LGHDT and CDR2 is YNNKEL (reference sequence). V shed 3 bases and J shed 0 bases, with 11 bases lying between them. The CDR3 is 15 residues long. CDR3 bases: TGTGCCAGCAGCCATGGGGCAGGGGCTAACTATGGCTACACCTTC. Translating it yields CASSHGAGANYGYTF.

J is TRBJ2-7 and V is TRBV11-2; D is undetermined. The V end was cut by 1 base, the J end by 2 bases, with 9 bases between. The CDR3 contains 14 residues. CDR1 SGHAT and CDR2 FQNNGV come from the germline V gene. CDR3 sequence: CASSLGPQTYEQYF. In DNA, the CDR3 is TGTGCCAGCAGCTTAGGGCCACAGACCTACGAGCAGTACTTC.

CDR3 protein: CASSEFRTGTINSPLHF. The CDR3 DNA reads as TGCGCCAGCAGCGAATTCAGGACAGGAACCATAAATTCACCCCTCCACTTT. This chain links TRBV5-1 with TRBJ1-6, with 7 bases fitting TRBD1. The CDR3 is 17 residues long. Trimming took 4 bases from V and 7 from J; bases not matched to a gene: 14. Germline lookup yields CDR1 SGHRS and CDR2 YFSETQ.

This chain uses TRBV18 with TRBJ1-3, with D perhaps matching TRBD1 (6 bases). The germline V gene encodes CDR1 KGHSH and CDR2 LQKENI. The CDR3 runs to 18 residues. The V end lost 2 bases, the J end lost 0 bases, and 17 bases lay between the germline ends. CDR3 amino acids: CASSPGVGQPHSGNTIYF. The CDR3 region has the DNA TGTGCCAGCTCACCAGGGGTAGGACAGCCTCACTCTGGAAACACCATATATTTT.

The rearrangement links TRBV29-1 to TRBJ2-7, with 7 bases aligning to TRBD1. Germline V gene data show CDR1 as SQVTM and CDR2 as ANQGSEA. V was pared by 6 bases and J by 5 bases, with 7 bases of the junction left unmatched. This CDR3 region has 12 residues. CDR3 amino acids: CSVGTATDEQYF. The CDR3 DNA is TGCAGCGTGGGGACAGCTACCGACGAGCAGTACTTC.

The rearrangement uses TRBV5-5 and TRBJ2-6; D gene unclear. V was trimmed by 2 bases and J by 1 base, leaving 7 bases between them. The CDR3 consists of 15 residues. CDR1 is SGHKS, CDR2 YYEKEE, per germline (reference sequence). For the CDR3, the DNA is TGTGCCAGCAGCTTTACAGTATCTGGGGCCAACGTCCTGACTTTC. Its translation is CASSFTVSGANVLTF.

This chain connects TRBV5-1 to TRBJ1-6; D gene uncertain. Germline lookup yields CDR1 SGHRS and CDR2 YFSETQ. V lost 9 bases and J lost 8, with 15 bases in between. The CDR3 has 13 amino acids. The CDR3 is CATRLEEDSPLHF. In nucleotides, the CDR3 is TGCGCCACAAGGTTGGAGGAGGATTCACCCCTCCACTTT.

This chain links TRBV12-5 with TRBJ1-4; TRBD1 agrees at 8 bases. Trimming at V came to 5 bases and at J to 2 bases, leaving 4 bases not matched to a gene. This CDR3 is 15 amino acids long. The germline V gene encodes CDR1 LGHNT and CDR2 FRNRAP. The DNA of the CDR3 is TGTGCTAGTGGTGCCCCAGGGGGCACTAATGAAAAACTGTTTTTT. Translation gives CASGAPGGTNEKLFF.

This clone appeared a single time. The CDR3 here is CASSSEQGILYNSPLHF. The CDR3 DNA sequence: TGTGCCAGCAGTTCCGAACAGGGAATTCTCTATAATTCACCCCTCCACTTT. The chain joins TRBV27 to TRBJ1-6, with TRBD1 as a possible D gene (6 bases). This CDR3 contains 17 residues. Germline-derived CDR1 and CDR2 are MNHEY and SMNVEV (reference sequence). V lost 4 bases, J lost 3 bases, and 16 bases lay in between.

This chain connects TRBV5-1 to TRBJ2-2, with a possible D match to TRBD2 (6 bases). Trimming cost V 0 bases and J 2 bases, with 11 bases left between them. The CDR3 extends over 16 amino acids. Germline-derived CDR1 and CDR2 are SGHRS and YFSETQ. CDR3 region: CASSLAGLTNTGELFF. In nucleotides, the CDR3 is TGCGCCAGCAGCTTGGCCGGACTAACAAACACCGGGGAGCTGTTTTTT.